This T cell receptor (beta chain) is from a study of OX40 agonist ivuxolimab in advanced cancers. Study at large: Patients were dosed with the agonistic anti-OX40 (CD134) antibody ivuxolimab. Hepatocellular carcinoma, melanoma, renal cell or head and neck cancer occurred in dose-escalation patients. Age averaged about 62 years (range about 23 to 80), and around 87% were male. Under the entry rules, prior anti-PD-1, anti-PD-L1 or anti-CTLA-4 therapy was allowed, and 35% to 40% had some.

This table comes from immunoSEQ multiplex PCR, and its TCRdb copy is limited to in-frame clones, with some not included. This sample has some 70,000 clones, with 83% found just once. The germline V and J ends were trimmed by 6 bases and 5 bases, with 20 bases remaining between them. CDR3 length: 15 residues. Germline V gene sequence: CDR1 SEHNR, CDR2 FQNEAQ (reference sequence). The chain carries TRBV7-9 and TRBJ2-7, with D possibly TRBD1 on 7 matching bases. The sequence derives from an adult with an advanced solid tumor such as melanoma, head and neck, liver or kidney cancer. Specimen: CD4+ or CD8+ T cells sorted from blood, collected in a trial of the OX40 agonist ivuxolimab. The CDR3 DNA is TGTGCCAGCAGTCCGAGGGGGGCAGGGGGAGACGAGCAGTACTTC. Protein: CASSPRGAGGDEQYF.